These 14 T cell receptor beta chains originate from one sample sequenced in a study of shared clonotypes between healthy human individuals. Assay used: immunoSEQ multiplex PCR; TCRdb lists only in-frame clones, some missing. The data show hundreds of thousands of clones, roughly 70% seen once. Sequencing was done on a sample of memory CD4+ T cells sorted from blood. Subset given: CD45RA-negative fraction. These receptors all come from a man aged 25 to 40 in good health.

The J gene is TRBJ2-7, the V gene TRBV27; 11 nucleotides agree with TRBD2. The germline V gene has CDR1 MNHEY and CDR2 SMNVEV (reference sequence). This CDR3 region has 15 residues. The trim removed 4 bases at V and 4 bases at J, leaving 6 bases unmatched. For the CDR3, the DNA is TGTGCCAGCAGTTCCTCGGGACTAGCGGTATACGAGCAGTACTTC. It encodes CASSSSGLAVYEQYF.

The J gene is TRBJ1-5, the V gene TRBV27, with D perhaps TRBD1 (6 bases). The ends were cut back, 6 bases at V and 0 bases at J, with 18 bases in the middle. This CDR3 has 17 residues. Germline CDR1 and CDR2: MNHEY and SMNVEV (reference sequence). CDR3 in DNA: TGTGCCAGCAGGACCTTGGGGGCGGTAGATAGCAATCAGCCCCAGCATTTT. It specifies CASRTLGAVDSNQPQHF.

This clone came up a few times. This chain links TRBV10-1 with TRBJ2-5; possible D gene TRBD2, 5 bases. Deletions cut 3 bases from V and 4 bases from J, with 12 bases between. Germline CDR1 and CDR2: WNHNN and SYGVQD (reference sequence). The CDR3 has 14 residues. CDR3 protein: CASSDARGVETQYF. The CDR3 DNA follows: TGCGCCAGCAGTGATGCTCGGGGAGTAGAGACCCAGTACTTC.

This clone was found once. CDR3 loop: CASSERPGIRTEAFF. In DNA form, the CDR3 reads TGTGCCAGCAGTGAAAGGCCGGGAATAAGGACTGAAGCTTTCTTT. The rearrangement joins TRBV6-1 to TRBJ1-1; D is unclear. CDR3 size: 15 residues. Trimming removed 2 bases from V and 5 bases from J, with 15 bases in between. The germline V gene has CDR1 MNHNS and CDR2 SASEGT.

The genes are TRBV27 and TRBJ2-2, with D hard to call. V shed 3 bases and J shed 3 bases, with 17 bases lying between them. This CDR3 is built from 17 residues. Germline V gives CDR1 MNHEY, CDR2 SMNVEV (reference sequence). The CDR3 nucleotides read TGTGCCAGCAGTTTTTCCGCCCATCCTCGGGACACCGGGGAGCTGTTTTTT. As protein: CASSFSAHPRDTGELFF.

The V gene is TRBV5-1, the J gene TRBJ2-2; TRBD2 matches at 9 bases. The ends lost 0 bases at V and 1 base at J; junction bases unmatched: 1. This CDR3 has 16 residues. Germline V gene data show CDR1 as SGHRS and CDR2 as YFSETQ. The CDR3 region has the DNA TGCGCCAGCAGCTTGGGACTAGCGGTGAACACCGGGGAGCTGTTTTTT. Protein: CASSLGLAVNTGELFF.

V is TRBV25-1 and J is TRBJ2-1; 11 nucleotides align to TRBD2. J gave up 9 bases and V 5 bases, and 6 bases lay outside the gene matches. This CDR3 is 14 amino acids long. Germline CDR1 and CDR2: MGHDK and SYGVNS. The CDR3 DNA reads TGTGCCAGCAGTTTAGCGGGAGGGCCGGGTGAGCAGTTCTTC. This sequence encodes CASSLAGGPGEQFF.

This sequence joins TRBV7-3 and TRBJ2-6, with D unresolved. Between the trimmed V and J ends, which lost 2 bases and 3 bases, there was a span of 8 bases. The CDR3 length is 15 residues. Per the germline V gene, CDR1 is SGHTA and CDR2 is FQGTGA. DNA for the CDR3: TGTGCCAGCAGCTTAGGTGGCGGTGGGGCCAACGTCCTGACTTTC. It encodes CASSLGGGGANVLTF.

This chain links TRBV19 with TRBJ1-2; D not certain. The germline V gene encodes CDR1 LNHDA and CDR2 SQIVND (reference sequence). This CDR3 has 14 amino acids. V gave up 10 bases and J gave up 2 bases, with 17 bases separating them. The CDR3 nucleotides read TGTGCCACCGTCGACGGAACAACAAACTATGGCTACACCTTC. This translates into CATVDGTTNYGYTF.

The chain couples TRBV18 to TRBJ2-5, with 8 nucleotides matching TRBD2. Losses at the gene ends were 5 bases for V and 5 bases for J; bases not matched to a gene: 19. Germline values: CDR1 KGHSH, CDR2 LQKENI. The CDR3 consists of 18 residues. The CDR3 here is CASSGSRNPGLESETQYF. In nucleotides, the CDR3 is TGTGCCAGCTCAGGGAGCCGAAACCCGGGACTAGAATCTGAGACCCAGTACTTC.

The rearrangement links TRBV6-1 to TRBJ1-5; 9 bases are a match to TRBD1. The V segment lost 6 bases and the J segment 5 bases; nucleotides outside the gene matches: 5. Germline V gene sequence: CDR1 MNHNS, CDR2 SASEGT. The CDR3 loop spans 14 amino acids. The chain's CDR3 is CASRGQGNYQPQHF. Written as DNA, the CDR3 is TGTGCCAGCAGGGGACAGGGAAATTATCAGCCCCAGCATTTT.

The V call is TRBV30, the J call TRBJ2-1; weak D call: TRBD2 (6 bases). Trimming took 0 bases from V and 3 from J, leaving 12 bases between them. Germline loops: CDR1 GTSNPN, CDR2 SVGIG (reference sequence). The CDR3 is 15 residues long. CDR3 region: CAWSVRGSRYNEQFF. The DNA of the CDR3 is TGTGCCTGGAGTGTTCGGGGGAGCCGCTACAATGAGCAGTTCTTC.

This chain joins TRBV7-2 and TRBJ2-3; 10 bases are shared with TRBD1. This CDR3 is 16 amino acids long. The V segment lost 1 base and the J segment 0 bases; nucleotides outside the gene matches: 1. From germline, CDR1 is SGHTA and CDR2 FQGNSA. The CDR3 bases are TGTGCCAGCAGCTTAGAGGGACAGGGGAGCACAGATACGCAGTATTTT. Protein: CASSLEGQGSTDTQYF.

This CDR3 reads CATTRDGGNTEAFF. The CDR3, as DNA: TGTGCCACCACCCGGGACGGAGGCAACACTGAAGCTTTCTTT. The V and J genes are TRBV19 and TRBJ1-1; perhaps TRBD1 as D (5 bases). Germline V lookup: CDR1 LNHDA, CDR2 SQIVND (reference sequence). The CDR3 contains 14 residues. V gave up 10 bases and J gave up 2 bases, with 17 bases separating them.